The T cell receptor beta chain described here comes from a study of T-cell memory formation after mild COVID-19 (dated by TCRdb to about 2021). For the wider study: TCR sequence clusters from the two donors were largely donor specific. T-cell clones expanding and contracting after mild COVID-19 in a couple of donors were tracked by longitudinal TCRalpha and TCRbeta repertoire sequencing. Two young, previously healthy adult volunteers, one female and one male, were included in the cohort. The study at large found these results: The study covered only a couple of mild cases, and larger cohorts including severe cases with pre-infection samples were considered necessary. Contracting CD4+ clones were located mainly in the CM and EM memory subsets, whereas CD8+ clones were found to be enriched in EMRA. Some responding clones were detected in pre-infection memory, suggesting pre-existing cross-reactive memory T cells joined the SARS-CoV-2 response. Clones that contracted from day 15 to 85 showed balanced CD4/CD8 phenotypes, whereas a second wave of clones that expanded from day 15 to 37 leaned towards CD4+. The second-wave clones that peaked on day 37 were not confirmed to be SARS-CoV-2 specific.

Ficoll-Paque density gradient centrifugation was used to isolate PBMCs. The sample holds a few counts of this clonotype. It has no known antigen specificity. No base-level quality is on record; no much larger clone is a single base apart. Sequenced on an Illumina NovaSeq 6000. TCRalpha and TCRbeta cDNA libraries were built by 5'RACE with constant-segment primers, adding sample barcodes and unique molecular identifiers. RNA was extracted from every sample with Trizol reagent. Library amplification was performed in two PCR steps, and a second sample barcode and Illumina TruSeq adapters were introduced in the second step. Sequencing of the libraries was done on an Illumina NovaSeq, producing 2 x 150 bp paired-end reads. Turning to the authors' computational methods: The reads were demultiplexed and collapsed into UMI-guided consensus sequences using migec v1.2.7. Using mixcr v2.1.11, the UMI consensuses were aligned to TRA and TRB V and J templates and assembled into clonotypes. Expanded or contracted clonotypes were those called significant by both edgeR and NoisET, with noise models trained on biological replicates. edgeR calls used a false discovery rate-adjusted p below 0.01 and a log2 fold-change threshold of 1. As an exploratory analysis of dynamics, max-normalized trajectories of the 1000 most abundant clonotypes were examined with PCA combined with hierarchical clustering. The CD4 or CD8 phenotype of responding clones was assigned using the separately sequenced CD4+ and CD8+ repertoires. The public sequencing data were trimmed at Q25 with fastp and processed into clonotypes with MiXCR by TCRdb, which kept only in-frame beta chains. CDR3 protein sequences are deduplicated, and each keeps its most common genes and DNA. TCRdb assigned the V and J calls; the authors' analysis was not used. The sample yields about half a million distinct CDR3 sequences; 15% to 20% were counted once. The leading ten clones occupy 12% of the sample.

At the junction V is shortened by 7 bases and J by 1 base; bases outside the gene matches: 5. Measured from the cysteine to the phenylalanine, the CDR3 is 14 residues long. The DNA shown is the 42-base CDR3, in frame from base 1. According to the germline V gene (reference sequence), CDR1 reads SEHNR and CDR2 reads FQNEAQ. The chain is encoded by TRBV7-9 joined to TRBJ2-7; a stretch of 9 junction bases matches TRBD2. Input material: PBMCs or a T cell subset sorted from them (not recorded which). The sequence derives from an adult woman who had mild COVID-19 (a few samples of this study predate the infection). The sample titles of this study are shuffled in the database, so cell type and time point are left out; the donor was told from shared clones. The CDR3 in this case is CASTAAGGSYEQYF. The nucleotide sequence is given as TGTGCCAGCACAGCGGCGGGGGGGTCCTACGAGCAGTACTTC.